The 18 T cell receptor beta chains reported below all come from one sample, sequenced in a study of T cell repertoires in cytomegalovirus infection. These TCRs are of unknown antigen specificity. Each CDR3 protein gets one entry after TCRdb re-called the reads with MiXCR. The sample includes fewer than 1,000,000 distinct CDR3 sequences, roughly 30% of them seen just once. Material: cultured CD8+ T cells from PBMCs, obtained from culture after CMV antigen stimulation. The receptors originated from a human donor in good health (CMV status not recorded). Some clones in this sample may be carry-over from other donors' samples.

The genes are TRBV6-1 and TRBJ1-5; no reliable D call. Germline V gives CDR1 MNHNS, CDR2 SASEGT. This CDR3 is 15 amino acids long. V was shortened by 7 bases and J by 0 bases, with 13 bases between the two germline ends. DNA for the CDR3: TGTGCCAGCATCCTTAGGGCTTTTAGCAATCAGCCCCAGCATTTT. It encodes CASILRAFSNQPQHF.

This clonotype was detected a few times. The chain's CDR3 is CASSQLAPNEQFF. The CDR3 DNA is TGCGCCAGCAGCCAACTAGCCCCCAATGAGCAGTTCTTC. V is TRBV4-1 and J is TRBJ2-1; tentatively, D is TRBD2 (5 bases). Trimming removed 2 bases at V and 6 bases at J, with 8 bases between. Germline values: CDR1 MGHRA, CDR2 YSYEKL. CDR3 length: 13 amino acids.

This clonotype was counted a few times. V gene TRBV6-2 or TRBV6-3 combines with J gene TRBJ2-2, with TRBD2 as a possible D gene (5 bases). Trimming pared 5 bases from V and 6 bases from J, leaving 25 bases between. The CDR3 totals 18 residues. Germline values: CDR1 MNHEY, CDR2 SVGEGT. The CDR3 coding sequence is TGTGCCAGCAGTCGAGCCCGGGATATGCCCTTTTTACCCGGGGAGCTGTTTTTT. This translates into CASSRARDMPFLPGELFF.

This clonotype has at least ten counts. CDR3 region: CASSLKGPEGPNEQYV. The CDR3 DNA follows: TGTGCCAGCAGCTTAAAGGGTCCGGAGGGTCCCAACGAGCAGTACGTC. The chain uses TRBV7-2 and TRBJ2-7; maybe TRBD2 (6 bases). The CDR3 sequence is 16 residues long. Germline V gene lookup returns CDR1 SGHTA and CDR2 FQGNSA. V was clipped by 2 bases and J by 5 bases, with 19 bases between them.

This clonotype was counted many times. The chain is built from TRBV7-2 and TRBJ1-1, with D uncertain. The germline CDR1 and CDR2 sequences are SGHTA and FQGNSA. The CDR3 totals 15 residues. With 3 bases removed from V and 3 bases from J, the gap between germline ends came to 14 bases. The CDR3, as DNA: TGTGCCAGCAGCTTCCTTGGGAGTTCGGACACTGAAGCTTTCTTT. Translation gives CASSFLGSSDTEAFF. The whole variable domain, remainder taken from reference TRBV7-2 and TRBJ1-1, is GAGVSQSPSNKVTEKGKDVELRCDPISGHTALYWYRQSLGQGLEFLIYFQGNSAPDKSGLPSDRFSAERTGGSVSTLTIQRTQQEDSAVYLCASSFLGSSDTEAFFGQGTRLTVV.

V and J are TRBV6-5 and TRBJ1-2; D uncertain. This CDR3 comprises 13 residues. V lost 2 bases to trimming and J lost 3 bases, with 7 bases between them. CDR1 and CDR2 (germline): MNHEY, SVGAGI. The CDR3: CASSYSTHYGYTF. The CDR3 DNA reads TGTGCCAGCAGTTACAGCACCCACTATGGCTACACCTTC.

The sample holds many counts of this clonotype. This rearrangement joins TRBV7-9 to TRBJ2-7; TRBD2 matches at 7 bases. Germline trimming cut 5 bases from V and 6 bases from J; bases unmatched to any gene: 4. Per the germline V gene, CDR1 is SEHNR and CDR2 is FQNEAQ (reference sequence). This CDR3 region has 12 residues. The CDR3 sequence: CASSNGGSEQYV. CDR3 nucleotide sequence: TGTGCCAGCAGCAACGGGGGGAGCGAGCAGTACGTC.

In this sample, this clonotype turned up many times. The chain recombines TRBV4-1 with TRBJ1-1; D not certain. The CDR3 runs 13 residues. V was pared by 4 bases and J by 6 bases, with 12 bases between. CDR1 and CDR2 from the germline V gene are MGHRA and YSYEKL. In nucleotides, the CDR3 is TGCGCCAGCAGCCCCCATAGTTCCCCTGAAGCTTTCTTT. Amino acids: CASSPHSSPEAFF.

The chain has TRBV3-1 and TRBJ2-2; perhaps TRBD2 as D (5 bases). CDR1 and CDR2 (germline): LGHDT, YNNKEL (reference sequence). This CDR3 spans 16 amino acids. V was shortened by 0 bases and J by 7 bases, with 15 bases between the two germline ends. Written as DNA, the CDR3 is TGTGCCAGCAGCCAAGATCTAGAGGGTTCATTCGGGGAGCTGTTTTTT. Translation gives CASSQDLEGSFGELFF. The variable domain in full, completed from reference TRBV3-1 and TRBJ2-2, reads DTAVSQTPKYLVTQMGNDKSIKCEQNLGHDTMYWYKQDSKKFLKIMFSYNNKELIINETVPNRFSPKSPDKAHLNLHINSLELGDSAVYFCASSQDLEGSFGELFFGEGSRLTVL.

The chain combines TRBV29-1 with TRBJ1-2; 9 bases match TRBD1. V lost 6 bases and J lost 4; bases outside the gene matches: 18. The CDR3 has 17 amino acids. Germline assignment: CDR1 SQVTM and CDR2 ANQGSEA. The CDR3 DNA reads TGCAGCGTCGAGGACAGGGGTCGAACCTTTACCTCCTATGGCTACACCTTC. Residues: CSVEDRGRTFTSYGYTF.

The gene calls are TRBV27 and TRBJ2-1; 7 bases line up with TRBD2. Germline CDR1 reads MNHEY; CDR2 reads SMNVEV (reference sequence). V lost 4 bases and J lost 4; bases outside the gene matches: 7. The CDR3 sequence is 15 residues long. Here the CDR3 reads CASSSRASGYNEQFF. Written as DNA, the CDR3 is TGTGCCAGCAGTTCTCGGGCTAGCGGTTACAATGAGCAGTTCTTC.

With respect to this clonotype: As the CDR3 is not closed by the conserved phenylalanine or tryptophan, this likely results from a read error. The chain joins TRBV27 to TRBJ2-1; D possibly matches TRBD1 or TRBD2 (6 bases each). Germline V gene data show CDR1 as MNHEY and CDR2 as SMNVEV (reference sequence). There are 15 residues in the CDR3. V dropped 8 bases and J dropped 6 bases, with 20 bases sitting between them. CDR3 nucleotides: TGTGCCAGCGGGGGCGGGACCGCTAACGTCAATGAGCAGTTCTAC. Amino acids: CASGGGTANVNEQFY.

The rearrangement uses TRBV7-9 and TRBJ2-1, with D tentatively TRBD1 (5 bases). The CDR3 spans 14 residues. Trimming took off 2 bases at V and 5 bases at J, with 10 bases between the two ends. Germline V gene data show CDR1 as SEHNR and CDR2 as FQNEAQ (reference sequence). The CDR3 sequence is CASSLIGADNEQFF. DNA for the CDR3: TGTGCCAGCAGCTTAATAGGGGCCGACAATGAGCAGTTCTTC.

J is TRBJ1-2 and V is TRBV27, with D possibly TRBD1 on 6 matching bases. Looked up from germline, CDR1 is MNHEY and CDR2 is SMNVEV (reference sequence). The ends were cut back, 7 bases at V and 2 bases at J, with 20 bases in the middle. The CDR3 spans 16 residues. The CDR3 coding sequence is TGTGCCAGCACCTCCGATCTCAGGGGAACGAACTATGGCTACACCTTC. It codes for CASTSDLRGTNYGYTF.

This clonotype was seen more than once but under ten times. This sequence joins TRBV5-1 and TRBJ2-1; 7 nucleotides agree with TRBD2. The CDR3 is 16 amino acids. The germline gives CDR1 SGHRS, CDR2 YFSETQ. The ends lost 1 base at V and 1 base at J; junction bases unmatched: 5. CDR3 region: CASSLFAGDSYNEQFF. For the CDR3, the DNA is TGCGCCAGCAGCTTGTTTGCGGGGGATTCCTACAATGAGCAGTTCTTC. The full variable domain, with the rest looked up from reference TRBV5-1 and TRBJ2-1, is KAGVTQTPRYLIKTRGQQVTLSCSPISGHRSVSWYQQTPGQGLQFLFEYFSETQRNKGNFPGRFSGRQFSNSRSEMNVSTLELGDSALYLCASSLFAGDSYNEQFFGPGTRLTVL.

This clonotype turned up a few times. V and J are TRBV7-9 and TRBJ2-1, with 8 positions matching TRBD1. Germline CDR1 is SEHNR and CDR2 is FQNEAQ (reference sequence). This CDR3 is 14 amino acids long. V lost 4 bases, J lost 9 bases, and 8 bases stayed unmatched. Written as DNA, the CDR3 is TGTGCCAGCAGCTCTACGACAGGGGTTGGTGAGCAGTTCTTC. Translation gives CASSSTTGVGEQFF.

The V and J genes are TRBV4-1 and TRBJ2-2, with D unresolved. The CDR3 has 14 residues. V was trimmed by 2 bases and J by 6 bases, leaving 10 bases between them. The germline V gene has CDR1 MGHRA and CDR2 YSYEKL. The chain's CDR3 is CASSQTPGPGELFF. The CDR3 DNA reads as TGCGCCAGCAGCCAAACACCAGGTCCCGGGGAGCTGTTTTTT.

About this clonotype itself: A much larger clone sits a single nucleotide away, making a read error possible. The chain couples TRBV7-9 to TRBJ2-1; 9 positions match TRBD1. The CDR3 totals 14 residues. Germline lookup yields CDR1 SEHNR and CDR2 FQNEAQ (reference sequence). The V gene end was trimmed by 6 bases and the J gene end by 5 bases; junction bases not matched to a gene: 5. The CDR3 spells CASSYWDRDNEQFF. The CDR3 DNA reads TGTGCCAGCAGTTACTGGGACAGGGACAATGAGCAGTTCTTC. Variable domain in full (rest from reference TRBV7-9 and TRBJ2-1): DTGVSQNPRHKITKRGQNVTFRCDPISEHNRLYWYRQTLGQGPEFLTYFQNEAQLEKSRLLSDRFSAERPKGSFSTLEIQRTEQGDSAMYLCASSYWDRDNEQFFGPGTRLTVL.